A single sample gave rise to the 32 T cell receptor beta chains below, sequenced in a study of monozygotic twins with inflammatory bowel disease. TCRdb re-called the 5' RACE reads and shows each CDR3 protein once, DNA omitted. The record lists about 210,000 distinct CDR3 sequences, of which the ten most abundant hold around 1.5%. The sample was blood. The source of these receptors is a human donor with ulcerative colitis or Crohn's disease, or a healthy co-twin of an affected twin (not recorded which).

The rearrangement joins TRBV11-2 to TRBJ1-1; TCRdb gives TRBD1 as the D gene, but with no DNA this cannot be confirmed. Germline CDR1 and CDR2: SGHAT and FQNNGV. CDR3 length: 15 amino acids. The CDR3 spells CASSSIRGSRHLCFF.

This chain links TRBV12-3 or TRBV12-4 with TRBJ1-2. The CDR3 has 11 residues. Here the CDR3 reads CAAAWNYGYTF.

This chain joins TRBV27 and TRBJ1-5; TCRdb outputs TRBD1, but without DNA this stays unchecked. The length of the CDR3 is 15 residues. Germline V gene sequence: CDR1 MNHEY, CDR2 SMNVEV (reference sequence). CDR3 sequence reads: CASSTQGRGNQPQHF.

The rearrangement links TRBV5-1 to TRBJ2-7; the TCRdb call, TRBD1, lacks DNA for checking. The CDR3 sequence is 14 residues long. The V gene's germline CDR1 is SGHRS and CDR2 YFSETQ. Here the CDR3 reads CASSAQQGGYEQYF.

V and J are TRBV7-3 and TRBJ2-5; with no DNA, the TCRdb D assignment of TRBD2 cannot be verified. CDR3 length: 15 amino acids. CDR1 is SGHTA, CDR2 FQGTGA, per germline. CDR3: CASSEQGLAGETQYF.

This chain links TRBV7-2 with TRBJ1-6; TCRdb indicates TRBD1, and absent DNA this call remains unverified. The CDR3 is made up of 14 amino acids. Germline loops: CDR1 SGHTA, CDR2 FQGNSA. The CDR3 loop is CASSFTGFNSPLHF.

V and J are TRBV27 and TRBJ2-2; TCRdb designates TRBD1, a call that cannot be tested without DNA. Germline V CDR1 and CDR2: MNHEY, SMNVEV (reference sequence). The CDR3 sequence is 13 residues long. This chain's CDR3 is CASSKQGIGELFF.

The V and J genes are TRBV20-1 and TRBJ2-7; no DNA is available, so the TRBD1 call from TCRdb remains unchecked. The CDR3 has 12 amino acids. Germline CDR1 and CDR2: DFQATT and SNEGSKA (reference sequence). CDR3: CSTRDQSYEQYF.

The chain has TRBV5-1 and TRBJ1-6; TCRdb designates TRBD1, a call that cannot be tested without DNA. The V gene's germline CDR1 is SGHRS and CDR2 YFSETQ. The CDR3 has 15 residues. The CDR3 here is CASSTRQWYDSPLHF.

The J gene is TRBJ1-5, the V gene TRBV3-1; TCRdb's assignment of TRBD1 cannot be checked, as there is no DNA. The CDR3 consists of 15 residues. In germline, CDR1 is LGHDT, CDR2 YNNKEL (reference sequence). The CDR3 loop is CASSQVRGSNQPQHF.

The CDR3 sequence: CASSIDELWQSNQPQHF. This chain joins TRBV19 and TRBJ1-5. Germline loops: CDR1 LNHDA, CDR2 SQIVND (reference sequence). CDR3 length equals 17 residues.

The chain is built from TRBV12-3 or TRBV12-4 and TRBJ1-5; as DNA is missing, the TRBD1 call by TCRdb cannot be tested. This CDR3 region has 14 residues. The CDR3 protein is CASSSRVGNQPQHF.

V usage is TRBV5-1 and J usage is TRBJ2-7; TCRdb gives TRBD2 as the D gene, but with no DNA this cannot be confirmed. CDR1 is SGHRS and CDR2 is YFSETQ in the germline V gene. The CDR3 spans 13 residues. The CDR3 here is CASSGQGGYEQYF.

This chain uses TRBV3-1 with TRBJ2-2; with no DNA, the TCRdb D assignment of TRBD1 cannot be verified. This CDR3 is 15 amino acids long. Germline V gene data show CDR1 as LGHDT and CDR2 as YNNKEL (reference sequence). CDR3 sequence reads: CASSQGSGFTGELFF.

This rearrangement joins TRBV10-2 to TRBJ1-4; the TRBD1 assignment by TCRdb is unverifiable without DNA. The germline gives CDR1 WSHSY, CDR2 SAAADI. This CDR3 has 14 amino acids. The CDR3 protein is CATLSTGLDEKLFF.

CDR3 residues: CASSSPERSSYNEQFF. This chain joins TRBV12-3 or TRBV12-4 and TRBJ2-1; TCRdb designates TRBD1, a call that cannot be tested without DNA. The CDR3 sequence is 16 residues long.

The rearrangement joins TRBV7-6 to TRBJ2-3; TCRdb's D gene call, TRBD1, goes unchecked for lack of DNA. In germline, CDR1 is SGHVS, CDR2 FNYEAQ. The CDR3 extends over 15 amino acids. The CDR3 is CASSLGSRQGDTQYF.

The V gene is TRBV5-1, the J gene TRBJ2-5; TCRdb's D gene call, TRBD2, goes unchecked for lack of DNA. This CDR3 comprises 14 residues. Germline V CDR1 and CDR2: SGHRS, YFSETQ. CDR3 in amino acids: CASSPAGGHETQYF.

The chain is built from TRBV7-2 and TRBJ1-1. Germline assignment: CDR1 SGHTA and CDR2 FQGNSA. The CDR3 is 14 residues long. This chain's CDR3 is CASSLLGSGTEAFF.

The chain has TRBV5-6 and TRBJ1-6; TCRdb returns TRBD1, unconfirmable since there is no DNA. CDR1 is SGHDT, CDR2 YYEEEE, per germline. The CDR3 totals 15 residues. The CDR3 spells CASSLETRGNSPLHF.

This chain links TRBV29-1 with TRBJ2-1. This CDR3 region has 11 residues. Germline values: CDR1 SQVTM, CDR2 ANQGSEA. The CDR3 spells CSVPRYNEQFF.

V usage is TRBV4-1 and J usage is TRBJ1-3. The length of the CDR3 is 13 residues. Germline V CDR1 and CDR2: MGHRA, YSYEKL. The CDR3 is CASSQANGNTIYF.

The rearrangement joins TRBV3-1 to TRBJ1-2; the D call of TRBD1 rests on TCRdb alone, since no DNA is present to check it. The CDR3 contains 12 residues. CDR1 and CDR2 from the germline V gene are LGHDT and YNNKEL (reference sequence). The CDR3 is CASSLRAGGYTF.

The chain couples TRBV5-4 to TRBJ1-5; the D call from TCRdb, TRBD1, cannot be confirmed without DNA. There are 14 residues in the CDR3. CDR1 and CDR2 from the germline V gene are SGHNT and YYREEE (reference sequence). The CDR3 loop is CASSHDGGNQPQHF.

The rearrangement joins TRBV9 to TRBJ1-1; with no DNA, the TCRdb D assignment of TRBD1 cannot be verified. In germline, CDR1 is SGDLS, CDR2 YYNGEE. The CDR3 consists of 15 residues. The CDR3 loop is CASSVGGTGGTEAFF.

CDR3 residues: CASSLTGIGGYTF. V is TRBV12-3 or TRBV12-4 and J is TRBJ1-2; the TCRdb call, TRBD1, lacks DNA for checking. This CDR3 is 13 amino acids long.

The chain couples TRBV20-1 to TRBJ2-3; the TRBD2 assignment by TCRdb is unverifiable without DNA. This CDR3 comprises 14 residues. CDR1 is DFQATT and CDR2 is SNEGSKA in the germline V gene (reference sequence). This CDR3 reads CSALAGVRTDTQYF.

CDR3 amino acids: CASSTGQQSGSQYF. The chain uses TRBV7-3 and TRBJ2-5; TCRdb returns TRBD1, unconfirmable since there is no DNA. The CDR3 has 14 residues. Germline V gives CDR1 SGHTA, CDR2 FQGTGA. The variable domain in full, completed from reference TRBV7-3 and TRBJ2-5, reads GAGVSQTPSNKVTEKGKYVELRCDPISGHTALYWYRQSLGQGPEFLIYFQGTGAADDSGLPNDRFFAVRPEGSVSTLKIQRTERGDSAVYLCASSTGQQSGSQYFGPGTRLLVL.

The rearrangement links TRBV6-5 to TRBJ1-5. Looked up from germline, CDR1 is MNHEY and CDR2 is SVGAGI. The CDR3 spans 13 residues. CDR3 sequence reads: CASSSGSYQPQHF.

V gene TRBV7-9 combines with J gene TRBJ1-6; no DNA is available, so the TRBD1 call from TCRdb remains unchecked. Germline V lookup: CDR1 SEHNR, CDR2 FQNEAQ (reference sequence). The CDR3 is made up of 16 amino acids. This chain's CDR3 is CASSLAGRGDSSPLHF.

This chain uses TRBV7-9 with TRBJ2-1; TCRdb proposes TRBD2, but this gene call is untestable without DNA. The CDR3 totals 17 residues. The germline gives CDR1 SEHNR, CDR2 FQNEAQ (reference sequence). The chain's CDR3 is CASSRLNPGLARNEQFF.

V and J are TRBV6-4 and TRBJ2-1. The CDR3 extends over 14 amino acids. Germline assignment: CDR1 MRHNA and CDR2 SNTAGT. CDR3: CASSDSTGYSEQFF.